This T cell receptor (beta chain) was sequenced for a study of blood T cell repertoires in COVID-19. Study at large: Sites in the United States, Italy and Spain provided acute and convalescent COVID-19 samples. PBMCs, B-cell-depleted T cells, or T cells provided the cDNA or gDNA that made up the material.

Trimming shortened V by 0 bases and J by 10 bases, and 7 bases separated the two germline ends. Germline lookup yields CDR1 GTSNPN and CDR2 SVGIG (reference sequence). This CDR3 has 12 amino acids. Original processing methods: Scientists estimated how many nucleated cells there were by amplifying reference gene primers. The repertoire was sequenced with immunoSEQ multiplex PCR; TCRdb's copy has only in-frame clones and lacks some. V and J calls plus clone size are reproduced from that table; the DNA served to infer D and trimming. The profile shows approximately 360,000 clones, 70% to 90% of them singletons.

The rearrangement uses TRBV30 and TRBJ1-6, with D tentatively TRBD1 (5 bases). The clonotype originates from a man aged 40-55 years with acute or convalescent COVID-19. Material: peripheral blood. CDR3 in DNA: TGTGCCTGGAGTGTACAGGACTCACCCCTCCACTTT. It translates to CAWSVQDSPLHF. Full variable domain (outside the CDR3, taken from reference TRBV30 and TRBJ1-6): SQTIHQWPATLVQPVGSPLSLECTVEGTSNPNLYWYRQAAGRGLQLLFYSVGIGQISSEVPQNLSASRPQDRQFILSSKKLLLSDSGFYLCAWSVQDSPLHFGNGTRLTVT.